This TCR beta chain derives from a study of cytomegalovirus exposure and HLA in healthy donors. The study, taken as a whole, reports: Rarity held for most TCR sequences, but there were some public TCRs that occurred in many donors. About 150 TCR beta chains were listed as cytomegalovirus-associated. Per published reports, the classifier diagnosed cytomegalovirus status with high specificity and sensitivity.

The repertoire was sequenced with immunoSEQ multiplex PCR; TCRdb's copy has only in-frame clones and lacks some. The sample consists of over 200,000 clones, around 90% of them appearing once. Comments on this clone: What it binds is unknown.

V lost 2 bases and J 6 bases, leaving 15 bases between the germline ends. The germline V gene has CDR1 SGHDT and CDR2 YYEEEE. CDR3 size: 15 residues. This receptor was obtained from a woman aged 30 to 39 in good health and CMV-seronegative. The chain joins TRBV5-6 to TRBJ2-1; a weak D match, TRBD1 (5 bases). Specimen: PBMCs. For the CDR3, the DNA is TGTGCCAGCAGCTTCGGGCAGGGTAAAGGCAATGAGCAGTTCTTC. Translating gives CASSFGQGKGNEQFF.